These T cell receptor beta chains were read from a single sample in a study of patients and donors after allogeneic stem cell transplantation. TCRdb reprocessed the RT-PCR reads via MiXCR and lists one record per CDR3 protein. The sample holds about 400,000 distinct CDR3 sequences, 16% seen once. Sequencing was performed on blood, either unsorted or a sorted T cell fraction (not recorded which). All receptors derive from a human donor who was either an allogeneic HSCT recipient or a stem cell or donor lymphocyte infusion donor (not recorded which). It is not recorded whose cells these are; they may come from a transplant donor. The CDR3 runs from the conserved cysteine through the conserved F or W. A D gene is named only where the DNA matches it firmly. Size values are once, few and many counts, or a class for expanded clones, and some rows have none.

abundance: .
j_gene: TRBJ2-1
d_gene: TRBD2
v_gene: TRBV7-9
CDR3nt: TGTGCCAGCAGGGGCGGGAGGGGTAATGAGCAGTTCTTC
CDR3aa: CASRGGRGNEQFF

abundance: few
j_gene: TRBJ2-7
d_gene: TRBD2
v_gene: TRBV7-2
CDR3nt: TGTGCCAGCAGCCCTGGGACTAGCGGGGGGGCCGAGCAGTACTTC
CDR3aa: CASSPGTSGGAEQYF

abundance: .
j_gene: TRBJ2-3
d_gene: TRBD1
v_gene: TRBV27
CDR3nt: TGTGCCAGCAGTCCTTTACTGGAGACAGGGTCGAGCACAGATACGCAGTATTTT
CDR3aa: CASSPLLETGSSTDTQYF

abundance: .
j_gene: TRBJ1-5
d_gene: .
v_gene: TRBV4-1
CDR3nt: TGCGCCAGCAGCTCACCGGGCAGGAGGGATCAGCCCCAGCATTTT
CDR3aa: CASSSPGRRDQPQHF

abundance: .
j_gene: TRBJ2-3
d_gene: .
v_gene: TRBV5-6
CDR3nt: TGTGCCAGCAGCTTGGATAGACTTCGTAGTGTCCCAGATACGCAGTATTTT
CDR3aa: CASSLDRLRSVPDTQYF

abundance: few
j_gene: TRBJ2-1
d_gene: TRBD2
v_gene: TRBV12-3/TRBV12-4
CDR3nt: TGTGCCAGCCAAGCGGGGGGTCCCTACAATGAGCAGTTCTTC
CDR3aa: CASQAGGPYNEQFF

abundance: few
j_gene: TRBJ2-1
d_gene: TRBD2
v_gene: TRBV27
CDR3nt: TGTGCCAGCTCTAGCGGGGGGGCATACAATGAGCAGTTCTTC
CDR3aa: CASSSGGAYNEQFF

abundance: .
j_gene: TRBJ1-1
d_gene: TRBD1
v_gene: TRBV7-3
CDR3nt: TGTGCCAGCAGCTTGGGCCGGGACAGGGGGCGCGTGGCTTTCTTT
CDR3aa: CASSLGRDRGRVAFF

abundance: .
j_gene: TRBJ1-1
d_gene: .
v_gene: TRBV20-1
CDR3nt: TGCAGTGCTAGAGATAGGGGTTGGCGCACTGAAGCTTTCTTT
CDR3aa: CSARDRGWRTEAFF

abundance: few
j_gene: TRBJ1-6
d_gene: .
v_gene: TRBV2
CDR3nt: TGTGCCAGTAGTCCTTCGGGGGCCTCACCCCTCCACTTT
CDR3aa: CASSPSGASPLHF

abundance: many
j_gene: TRBJ2-1
d_gene: TRBD2
v_gene: TRBV4-1
CDR3nt: TGCGCCAGCAGCCAAGAAGGTACTAGCGGGGACAATGAGCAGTTCTTC
CDR3aa: CASSQEGTSGDNEQFF

abundance: .
j_gene: TRBJ2-4
d_gene: .
v_gene: TRBV18
CDR3nt: TGTGCCAGCTCACTAGAAGTTGGAAACATTCAGTACTTC
CDR3aa: CASSLEVGNIQYF